Shown below are 18 T cell receptor beta chains from a single sample sequenced in a study of identical twins. Via MiXCR, TCRdb re-called the 5' RACE reads, giving one row per CDR3 protein. The sample has approximately 1.8 million distinct CDR3 sequences; around 33% are singletons. Sequencing was performed on cord blood. Receptors originate from a newborn girl in good health.

This clonotype showed up many times. The CDR3 DNA follows: TGCAGCGCTCGGGACAGGGTGACTGAAGCTTTCTTT. This encodes CSARDRVTEAFF. The chain uses TRBV20-1 and TRBJ1-1, with 9 bases aligning to TRBD1. The CDR3 covers 12 residues. From germline, CDR1 is DFQATT and CDR2 SNEGSKA (reference sequence).

This clonotype was seen many times. This sequence joins TRBV25-1 and TRBJ2-3; TRBD2 matches 9 bases. The CDR3 consists of 15 residues. The germline V gene encodes CDR1 MGHDK and CDR2 SYGVNS. Trimming cost V 4 bases and J 0 bases; bases outside gene matches: 2. The CDR3 bases are TGTGCCAGCAGTGGGACTAGCGTTAGCACAGATACGCAGTATTTT. This codes for CASSGTSVSTDTQYF.

The rearrangement links TRBV15 to TRBJ2-2; D is undetermined. V dropped 8 bases and J dropped 2 bases, with 12 bases sitting between them. The CDR3 has 14 amino acids. Germline lookup yields CDR1 LNHNV and CDR2 YYDKDF (reference sequence). The CDR3 nucleotides are TGTGCCACCCGGCTTTACTCAAACACCGGGGAGCTGTTTTTT. As protein: CATRLYSNTGELFF.

The sample holds a few counts of this clonotype. The chain is built from TRBV3-1 and TRBJ1-6, with TRBD1 as a possible D gene (5 bases). CDR3 size: 15 residues. Germline V CDR1 and CDR2: LGHDT, YNNKEL (reference sequence). Trimming left V 4 bases short and J 9 bases short, with 16 bases between. The CDR3 nucleotides read TGTGCCAGCAGCCTATGGGCAGGGTGGGCTTCACCCCTCCACTTT. Translating gives CASSLWAGWASPLHF.

The V gene is TRBV24-1, the J gene TRBJ1-2, with 9 bases fitting TRBD1. The CDR3 covers 14 residues. Germline V lookup: CDR1 KGHDR, CDR2 SFDVKD. The V and J ends lost 5 bases and 4 bases, in that order; junction bases with no gene match: 4. This CDR3 is CATSGTTGGYGYTF. In DNA form, the CDR3 reads TGTGCCACCAGTGGTACGACAGGGGGCTATGGCTACACCTTC.

This clonotype appeared a few times. The CDR3: CASSESGTTNEKLFF. The CDR3 bases are TGTGCCAGCAGTGAATCGGGCACAACTAATGAAAAACTGTTTTTT. The chain employs TRBV6-1 and TRBJ1-4; D not certain. Trimming took 2 bases from V and 0 from J, leaving 7 bases between them. The CDR3 covers 15 residues. Germline V gene data show CDR1 as MNHNS and CDR2 as SASEGT.

The chain has TRBV27 and TRBJ1-5, with 9 positions matching TRBD1. There are 16 residues in the CDR3. CDR1 and CDR2 from the germline V gene are MNHEY and SMNVEV (reference sequence). Trimming took 8 bases from V and 1 from J; bases not matched to a gene: 9. DNA of the CDR3: TGTGCCAGCGGCACCATGGGACAGGGAAGCAATCAGCCCCAGCATTTT. Encoded protein: CASGTMGQGSNQPQHF.

V is TRBV28 and J is TRBJ1-2; no reliable D call. The germline CDR1 and CDR2 sequences are MDHEN and SYDVKM. Trimming removed 6 bases at V and 4 bases at J, with 9 bases between. This CDR3 spans 12 amino acids. The CDR3 DNA is TGTGCCAGCAGAGGGTCAGTCTATGGCTACACCTTC. This codes for CASRGSVYGYTF.

Only a few counts were recorded for this clonotype. A single base separates this from a much larger clone, so it may be a read error. V gene TRBV10-3 combines with J gene TRBJ2-5; 7 nucleotides line up with TRBD1. J gave up 2 bases and V 5 bases, and 2 bases lay outside the gene matches. CDR1 is ENHRY and CDR2 is SYGVKD in the germline V gene. CDR3 length: 13 residues. In DNA form, the CDR3 reads TGTGCCATCAGTTCGGGACAGCAAGAGACCCAGTACTTC. Its protein product is CAISSGQQETQYF.

V usage is TRBV20-1 and J usage is TRBJ2-3; D unresolved. Trimming stripped 4 bases from V and 2 bases from J, with 10 bases between. CDR3 size: 13 residues. Germline loops: CDR1 DFQATT, CDR2 SNEGSKA (reference sequence). The DNA for the CDR3 is TGCAGTGCTAAAATTCCACTCACAGATACGCAGTATTTT. Translation: CSAKIPLTDTQYF.

The V and J genes are TRBV7-2 and TRBJ2-1; D is uncertain. This CDR3 has 15 residues. V was cut by 8 bases and J by 5 bases, with 19 bases left in between. CDR1 and CDR2 (germline): SGHTA, FQGNSA. The CDR3 reads CASQVAPLENNEQFF. The CDR3 DNA reads TGTGCCAGCCAAGTCGCACCCCTGGAAAACAATGAGCAGTTCTTC.

This clonotype came up a few times. The chain joins TRBV5-1 to TRBJ2-7, with TRBD2 identical over 7 bases. With V trimmed by 4 bases and J by 1 base, 8 bases remained unmatched. Germline V gene data show CDR1 as SGHRS and CDR2 as YFSETQ. CDR3 length equals 15 residues. CDR3 protein: CASSPELATSYEQYF. The CDR3 DNA reads as TGCGCCAGCAGCCCGGAACTAGCGACATCCTACGAGCAGTACTTC.

The sample holds a few counts of this clonotype. The chain uses TRBV2 and TRBJ1-5; D is undetermined. Germline V gene lookup returns CDR1 SNHLY and CDR2 FYNNEI. The length of the CDR3 is 12 residues. Between the trimmed V and J ends, which lost 0 bases and 11 bases, there was a span of 8 bases. Written as DNA, the CDR3 is TGTGCCAGCAGTGAAGCGCCGGCCACCCAGCATTTT. It is translated as CASSEAPATQHF.

This chain joins TRBV2 and TRBJ1-6; D uncertain. Trimming took off 7 bases at V and 3 bases at J, with 13 bases between the two ends. Germline CDR1 SNHLY, CDR2 FYNNEI. This CDR3 has 15 amino acids. CDR3 nucleotides: TGTGCCAGCATCGGCGGAGGAAACTATAATTCACCCCTCCACTTT. This encodes CASIGGGNYNSPLHF.

The chain uses TRBV15 and TRBJ2-1, with 9 bases matching TRBD2. With V trimmed by 3 bases and J by 7 bases, 10 bases remained unmatched. Germline-derived CDR1 and CDR2 are LNHNV and YYDKDF (reference sequence). The CDR3 is made up of 16 amino acids. CDR3 protein: CATSSILAGTGNEQFF. The CDR3 coding sequence is TGTGCCACCAGCAGCATCCTAGCGGGGACGGGTAATGAGCAGTTCTTC. Drawing the rest from reference TRBV15 and TRBJ2-1, the complete variable domain is DAMVIQNPRYQVTQFGKPVTLSCSQTLNHNVMYWYQQKSSQAPKLLFHYYDKDFNNEADTPDNFQSRRPNTSFCFLDIRSPGLGDTAMYLCATSSILAGTGNEQFFGPGTRLTVL.

Notes on this clonotype: One junction end disagrees with the germline gene, perhaps due to a read error. This chain uses TRBV4-2 with TRBJ1-2, with TRBD1 identical over 7 bases. The V gene's germline CDR1 is LGHNA and CDR2 YNFKEQ. The CDR3 sequence is 15 residues long. Here the CDR3 DNA reads TGTGCCAGCAGCCAAGACCCCGGGGACAGTTATGGCCACACCTTC. It translates to CASSQDPGDSYGHTF.

The rearrangement joins TRBV10-3 to TRBJ2-5; D remains ambiguous. V was cut by 4 bases and J by 0 bases, with 12 bases left in between. The CDR3 is 15 amino acids. The germline gives CDR1 ENHRY, CDR2 SYGVKD. CDR3 sequence (DNA): TGTGCCATCAGTGGGGATGCCACGTACCAAGAGACCCAGTACTTC. Protein: CAISGDATYQETQYF.

This chain joins TRBV27 and TRBJ2-1, with 8 bases fitting TRBD1. The CDR3 is 15 amino acids. With 2 bases clipped from V and 3 bases from J, the junction kept 3 bases outside the gene matches. The germline gives CDR1 MNHEY, CDR2 SMNVEV (reference sequence). CDR3 DNA: TGTGCCAGCAGTTTAGACAGGGGCTACTACAATGAGCAGTTCTTC. This codes for CASSLDRGYYNEQFF.